Following are 13 T cell receptor beta chains from one sample sequenced in a study of T cells in Graves' hyperthyroidism and ophthalmopathy. RNA transcripts were the template for amplifying TCR beta CDR3 regions. The HTBI primer set was used in a first-round RT-PCR of the TCR CDR3. In TCRdb, the multiplex PCR reads were re-called with MiXCR into one record per CDR3 protein. The sample contains fewer than 450,000 distinct CDR3 sequences, roughly 13% of which appear only once. The sequenced sample consisted of blood. The receptor source for this set is a man aged 50 or older with Graves' ophthalmopathy.

The table lists this clonotype with many counts. The V gene is TRBV20-1, the J gene TRBJ1-1, with D perhaps matching TRBD1 (6 bases). Germline V gene sequence: CDR1 DFQATT, CDR2 SNEGSKA (reference sequence). This CDR3 comprises 11 residues. With 6 bases removed from V and 7 bases from J, the gap between germline ends came to 12 bases. This chain's CDR3 is CSAKGVGEAFF. DNA for the CDR3: TGCAGTGCAAAGGGGGTTGGTGAAGCTTTCTTT.

V usage is TRBV12-3 or TRBV12-4 and J usage is TRBJ2-1, with 10 bases aligning to TRBD2. J gave up 7 bases and V 2 bases, and 8 bases lay outside the gene matches. This CDR3 has 16 residues. CDR3 region: CASSLWALAGYNEQFF. Here the CDR3 DNA reads TGTGCCAGCAGTTTATGGGCACTAGCGGGATATAATGAGCAGTTCTTC.

This clonotype was seen repeatedly, ten times or more. The CDR3 sequence: CSALSSGRTDTQYF. DNA for the CDR3: TGCAGTGCACTCTCTAGCGGCCGAACAGATACGCAGTATTTT. V is TRBV20-1 and J is TRBJ2-3; the match to TRBD2 covers 7 bases. Trimming took 6 bases from V and 3 from J; bases not matched to a gene: 9. CDR3 size: 14 residues. Germline V lookup: CDR1 DFQATT, CDR2 SNEGSKA (reference sequence).

This clonotype was recorded many times. The V and J genes are TRBV12-3 or TRBV12-4 and TRBJ2-7; 9 bases fit TRBD1. This CDR3 has 16 residues. V gave up 0 bases and J gave up 2 bases; unmatched junction bases: 5. As DNA, the CDR3 is TGTGCCAGCAGTTTAGCGGCTCGGACAGGGGCCTACGAGCAGTACTTC. Translation gives CASSLAARTGAYEQYF.

The rearrangement links TRBV6-2 or TRBV6-3 to TRBJ2-1, with D tentatively TRBD2 (5 bases). With 6 bases removed from V and 4 bases from J, the gap between germline ends came to 16 bases. Germline V CDR1 and CDR2: MNHEY, SVGEGT. This CDR3 is built from 15 residues. CDR3 sequence reads: CASSSFEGQYNEQFF. The DNA for the CDR3 is TGTGCCAGCAGCTCTTTCGAGGGCCAGTACAATGAGCAGTTCTTC.

There are many counts of this clonotype. The genes are TRBV6-1 and TRBJ1-1; weak D call: TRBD1 (6 bases). The CDR3 spans 13 residues. Trimming removed 7 bases at V and 3 bases at J, with 12 bases between. From germline, CDR1 is MNHNS and CDR2 SASEGT. Written as DNA, the CDR3 is TGTGCCAGCAAACTCCAGGGGTACACTGAAGCTTTCTTT. Translated, it gives CASKLQGYTEAFF.

This clonotype was detected many times. The chain uses TRBV19 and TRBJ1-1; maybe TRBD1 (5 bases). With 0 bases removed from V and 5 bases from J, the gap between germline ends came to 13 bases. CDR3 length equals 15 residues. Per the germline V gene, CDR1 is LNHDA and CDR2 is SQIVND (reference sequence). The CDR3 spells CASSIDPSGGTEAFF. DNA for the CDR3: TGTGCCAGTAGTATAGATCCCTCGGGGGGAACTGAAGCTTTCTTT.

The CDR3 is CASSQETSGLYYEQYF. The CDR3, as DNA: TGCGCCAGCAGCCAAGAGACGTCGGGACTATACTACGAGCAGTACTTC. The genes are TRBV4-1 and TRBJ2-7; 7 bases line up with TRBD2. Trimming removed 0 bases from V and 3 bases from J; junction bases left unmatched: 8. Germline values: CDR1 MGHRA, CDR2 YSYEKL. The CDR3 runs to 16 residues.

This clonotype was detected many times. This rearrangement joins TRBV4-1 to TRBJ2-1; TRBD2 might be the D (6 bases). CDR3 length: 16 residues. Deletions cut 6 bases from V and 3 bases from J, with 18 bases between. Germline V gene data show CDR1 as MGHRA and CDR2 as YSYEKL. CDR3 amino acids: CASSPTSPRDYNEQFF. CDR3 DNA: TGCGCCAGCAGTCCAACTAGCCCCAGGGACTACAATGAGCAGTTCTTC.

The genes are TRBV11-1 and TRBJ2-2; no clear D. V was trimmed by 1 base and J by 2 bases, leaving 5 bases between them. The CDR3 spans 14 residues. Germline loops: CDR1 SGHAT, CDR2 FQDESV (reference sequence). The CDR3 spells CASSLVDNTGELFF. CDR3 coding DNA: TGTGCCAGCAGCTTAGTAGATAACACCGGGGAGCTGTTTTTT.

This clonotype was seen repeatedly, ten times or more. This chain uses TRBV13 with TRBJ2-5; TRBD2 might be the D (5 bases). Trimming pared 5 bases from V and 2 bases from J, leaving 15 bases between. CDR3 length: 15 residues. From germline, CDR1 is PRHDT and CDR2 FYEKMQ (reference sequence). The CDR3 nucleotides read TGTGCCAGCAGCCCCAGCCCGACGGGACAAGAGACCCAGTACTTC. It specifies CASSPSPTGQETQYF.

Comment on this clonotype: A much larger clone sits a single nucleotide away, making a read error possible. J is TRBJ1-1 and V is TRBV5-4; TRBD1 might be the D (6 bases). This CDR3 has 15 residues. V gave up 6 bases and J gave up 3 bases, with 18 bases separating them. CDR1 is SGHNT and CDR2 is YYREEE in the germline V gene (reference sequence). The CDR3 nucleotides are TGTGCCAGCATCCCGTTGGGGGGGCGGGACACTGAAGCTTTCTTT. Residues: CASIPLGGRDTEAFF.

This clonotype came up a few times. This rearrangement joins TRBV12-3 or TRBV12-4 to TRBJ2-2; tentative D call: TRBD1 (5 bases). With 7 bases removed from V and 6 bases from J, the gap between germline ends came to 12 bases. The CDR3 has 13 amino acids. CDR3 DNA sequence: TGTGCCAGCAAGAGCCAGGGTGCCGGGGAGCTGTTTTTT. Its translation is CASKSQGAGELFF.